This entry concerns a single T cell receptor beta chain. Its antigen remains unidentified. The study drew its donors from healthy HIV-negative adults without recent acute infections or vaccinations. The investigators split CD4+ cells into a CD45RA+ naive subset and a CD45RA-negative memory subset. These data are taken from a study of shared clonotypes between healthy human individuals. General study results and limits: The naive CD4 repertoires of a few donors were compared, and around 4.7% of clonotypes were shared. A reduction in generation probabilities was seen for non-shared clonotypes relative to those shared by all four donors.

The CDR3 totals 15 residues. Germline assignment: CDR1 KGHSH and CDR2 LQKENI. Trimming removed 1 base at V and 0 bases at J, with 10 bases between. The table came from immunoSEQ multiplex PCR; TCRdb's copy has only in-frame clones and leaves some out. The sample holds roughly 2.2 million clones; approximately 90% are singletons and the top ten take roughly 0.34%. This clonotype originated in a man younger than 35 in good health. Some clones in this sample may be carry-over from other donors' samples. Specimen: naive CD4+ T cells from PBMCs. Subset described: CD45RA+ positively selected. V is TRBV18 and J is TRBJ2-7; D unresolved. The CDR3 spells CASSPRSSSSYEQYF. The CDR3 nucleotides are TGTGCCAGCTCACCACGGTCATCGAGCTCCTACGAGCAGTACTTC.